A selection of T cell receptor beta chains follows, all from one sample in a study of vaccination effects on CD4 cells after COVID-19. The data were produced by immunoSEQ multiplex PCR, yet TCRdb's version contains in-frame clones alone and is incomplete. The sample lists more than 65,000 clones; about 81% were seen once. No cognate antigen is known for these TCRs. This sample comprised CD4+ T cells from PBMCs cultured with HCoV-229E spike peptides, obtained after COVID-19 vaccination. These receptors were obtained from a human donor who received a COVID-19 vaccine. CDR3s include the opening cysteine and the closing phenylalanine or tryptophan. A D gene is named only where the DNA matches it firmly. A clone size is listed for some rows: how often the clone was seen (once, few, many), or a class if it is expanded.

TRBJ2-1 | TRBV6-1 | . | 14 | TRBD1 | CASSSGTGGNEQFF | TGTGCCAGCAGTTCCGGGACAGGAGGGAATGAGCAGTTCTTC
TRBJ1-1 | TRBV12-3/TRBV12-4 | . | 12 | . | CASRRGALGAFF | TGTGCCAGCAGGCGCGGGGCCCTGGGAGCTTTCTTT
TRBJ1-1 | TRBV6-4 | . | 17 | . | CASSDSIQASLSTEAFF | TGTGCCAGCAGTGACTCGATTCAGGCCTCCCTGAGCACTGAAGCTTTCTTT
TRBJ1-2 | TRBV18 | . | 12 | . | CASSQANYGYTF | TGTGCCAGCTCACAGGCGAACTATGGCTACACCTTC
TRBJ2-2 | TRBV5-1 | once | 15 | . | CASSSNTGSTGELFF | TGCGCCAGCAGCTCTAATACAGGGTCCACCGGGGAGCTGTTTTTT
TRBJ1-2 | TRBV2 | . | 18 | . | CASSRLRDPGRGIYGYTF | TGTGCCAGCAGCCGTCTCCGGGACCCTGGAAGGGGGATCTATGGCTACACCTTC
TRBJ1-5 | TRBV9 | once | 14 | . | CASSVDGRNQPQHF | TGTGCCAGCAGCGTAGACGGCCGGAATCAGCCCCAGCATTTT
TRBJ1-6 | TRBV6-5 | . | 15 | . | CASSRGPLKESPLHF | TGTGCCAGCAGTCGTGGCCCCCTTAAGGAGTCACCCCTCCACTTT
TRBJ2-1 | TRBV7-8 | . | 17 | TRBD2 | CASSLASRLAGHNEQFF | TGTGCCAGCAGCTTGGCCTCGCGACTAGCGGGCCACAATGAGCAGTTCTTC
TRBJ2-2 | TRBV18 | . | 15 | . | CASSPRSRDTGELFF | TGTGCCAGCTCACCACGCAGTAGGGACACCGGGGAGCTGTTTTTT
TRBJ2-5 | TRBV2 | . | 13 | TRBD1 | CASSDRQGMTQYF | TGTGCCAGCAGTGACCGACAGGGGATGACCCAGTACTTC
TRBJ2-1 | TRBV29-1 | few | 15 | TRBD2 | CSVLRGASSYNEQFF | TGCAGCGTCTTGCGGGGGGCGAGCTCCTACAATGAGCAGTTCTTC
TRBJ2-2 | TRBV2 | few | 15 | TRBD2 | CASRGTSGYTGELFF | TGTGCCAGCAGAGGGACTAGCGGGTACACCGGGGAGCTGTTTTTT
TRBJ1-5 | TRBV6-5 | . | 16 | . | CASSSRTGGSNQPQHF | TGTGCCAGCAGTTCCCGGACCGGGGGGAGCAATCAGCCCCAGCATTTT